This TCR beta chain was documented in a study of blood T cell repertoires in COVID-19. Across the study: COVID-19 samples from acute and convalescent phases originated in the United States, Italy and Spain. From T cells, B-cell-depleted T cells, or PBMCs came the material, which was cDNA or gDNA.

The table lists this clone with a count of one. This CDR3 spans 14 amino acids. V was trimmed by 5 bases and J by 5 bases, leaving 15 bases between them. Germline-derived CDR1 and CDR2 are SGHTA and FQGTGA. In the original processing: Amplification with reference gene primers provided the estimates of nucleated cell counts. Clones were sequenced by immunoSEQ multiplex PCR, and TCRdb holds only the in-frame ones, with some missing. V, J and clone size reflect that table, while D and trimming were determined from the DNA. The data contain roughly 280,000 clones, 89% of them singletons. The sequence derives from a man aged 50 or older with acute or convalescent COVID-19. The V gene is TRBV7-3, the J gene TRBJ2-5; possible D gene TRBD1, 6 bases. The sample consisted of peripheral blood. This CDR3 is CASSPTGLRETQYF. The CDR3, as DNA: TGTGCCAGCAGCCCGACAGGCTTACGGGAGACCCAGTACTTC.